The 8 T cell receptor beta chains presented below share a single source sample, sequenced in a study of T-cell memory formation after mild COVID-19. TCRdb processed the 5' RACE reads anew with MiXCR; each CDR3 protein has one entry. The data contain about 540,000 distinct CDR3 sequences, about 20% of them singletons. Sequenced material: PBMCs or a T cell subset sorted from them (not recorded which). All receptors derive from an adult woman who had mild COVID-19 (a few samples of this study predate the infection). Cell type and time point are not known.

This clonotype was detected a few times. The rearrangement uses TRBV12-3 or TRBV12-4 and TRBJ1-1; D ambiguous. V dropped 2 bases and J dropped 6 bases, with 16 bases sitting between them. This CDR3 is built from 15 residues. CDR3 nucleotides: TGTGCCAGCAGTTTAATACCCAGGCTAGGCGCTGAAGCTTTCTTT. The encoded protein is CASSLIPRLGAEAFF.

The chain recombines TRBV30 with TRBJ2-7; perhaps D is TRBD1 or TRBD2 (5 bases each). Trimming removed 1 base at V and 2 bases at J, with 6 bases between. Germline values: CDR1 GTSNPN, CDR2 SVGIG (reference sequence). The CDR3 is 12 amino acids. CDR3 sequence reads: CAWSGDPYEQYF. The DNA of the CDR3 is TGTGCCTGGAGTGGGGACCCCTACGAGCAGTACTTC.

This clonotype appeared a few times. V and J are TRBV10-3 and TRBJ2-7, with 9 nucleotides matching TRBD1. This CDR3 is 15 amino acids long. CDR1 is ENHRY, CDR2 SYGVKD, per germline. V shed 3 bases, J shed 5 bases, and the junction held 8 bases outside the gene matches. CDR3 protein: CAISDPGTGSNEQYF. The DNA for the CDR3 is TGTGCCATCAGTGACCCCGGGACAGGGTCAAACGAGCAGTACTTC.

The V call is TRBV5-4, the J call TRBJ2-3; 12 bases map to TRBD1. Germline loops: CDR1 SGHNT, CDR2 YYREEE (reference sequence). CDR3 size: 15 residues. The V segment lost 0 bases and the J segment 7 bases; nucleotides outside the gene matches: 3. The CDR3 DNA reads TGTGCCAGCAGCTTGGAGGGACAGGGGGCCAATACGCAGTATTTT. Translating it yields CASSLEGQGANTQYF.

The sample holds many counts of this clonotype. The chain recombines TRBV15 with TRBJ2-1, with 10 bases identical to TRBD2. The CDR3 is 18 residues long. The J segment lost 0 bases and the V segment lost 3 bases, leaving 8 bases of the junction unmatched. Germline CDR1 and CDR2: LNHNV and YYDKDF (reference sequence). CDR3 coding DNA: TGTGCCACCAGCAGGGTTTCCGGACTAGCGGTCTCCTACAATGAGCAGTTCTTC. Translating gives CATSRVSGLAVSYNEQFF.

This clonotype appeared a few times. The V gene is TRBV7-9, the J gene TRBJ1-2, with D uncertain. The CDR3 is 16 residues long. The V and J ends lost 0 bases and 0 bases respectively, with 11 bases between them. Germline V gives CDR1 SEHNR, CDR2 FQNEAQ (reference sequence). The CDR3 region has the DNA TGTGCCAGCAGCTTAGCGGGAGGACCAGCTAACTATGGCTACACCTTC. This gives the protein CASSLAGGPANYGYTF. The variable domain in full, completed from reference TRBV7-9 and TRBJ1-2, reads DTGVSQNPRHKITKRGQNVTFRCDPISEHNRLYWYRQTLGQGPEFLTYFQNEAQLEKSRLLSDRFSAERPKGSFSTLEIQRTEQGDSAMYLCASSLAGGPANYGYTFGSGTRLTVV.

This clonotype appeared many times. The rearrangement uses TRBV12-3 or TRBV12-4 and TRBJ1-1; D ambiguous. CDR3 size: 12 residues. The V gene lost 6 bases and the J gene lost 6 bases, with 11 bases spanning the gap. CDR3 loop: CASSLVGAEAFF. The CDR3 nucleotides read TGTGCCAGCAGCTTGGTTGGCGCTGAAGCTTTCTTT.

This chain joins TRBV5-1 and TRBJ2-7; 9 bases line up with TRBD2. Looked up from germline, CDR1 is SGHRS and CDR2 is YFSETQ. The junction had 4 bases not matched to a gene; V was cut back by 5 bases and J by 1 base. The CDR3 covers 14 residues. The CDR3 nucleotides are TGCGCCAGCAGTAAGCGGGGGGATTCCTACGAGCAGTACTTC. Its protein is CASSKRGDSYEQYF.